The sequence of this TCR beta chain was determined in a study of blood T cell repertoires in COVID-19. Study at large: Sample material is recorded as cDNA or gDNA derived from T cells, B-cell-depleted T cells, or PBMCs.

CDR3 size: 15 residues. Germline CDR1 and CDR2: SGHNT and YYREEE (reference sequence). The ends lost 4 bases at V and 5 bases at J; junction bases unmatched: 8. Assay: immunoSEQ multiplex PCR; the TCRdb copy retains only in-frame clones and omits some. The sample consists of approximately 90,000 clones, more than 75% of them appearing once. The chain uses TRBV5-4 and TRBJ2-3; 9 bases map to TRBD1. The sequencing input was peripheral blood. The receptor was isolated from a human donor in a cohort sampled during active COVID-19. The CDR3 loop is CASSATGGALDTQYF. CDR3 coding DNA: TGTGCCAGCAGCGCAACAGGGGGCGCCTTAGATACGCAGTATTTT. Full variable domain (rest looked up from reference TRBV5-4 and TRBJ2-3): ETGVTQSPTHLIKTRGQQVTLRCSSQSGHNTVSWYQQALGQGPQFIFQYYREEENGRGNFPPRFSGLQFPNYSSELNVNALELDDSALYLCASSATGGALDTQYFGPGTRLTVL.